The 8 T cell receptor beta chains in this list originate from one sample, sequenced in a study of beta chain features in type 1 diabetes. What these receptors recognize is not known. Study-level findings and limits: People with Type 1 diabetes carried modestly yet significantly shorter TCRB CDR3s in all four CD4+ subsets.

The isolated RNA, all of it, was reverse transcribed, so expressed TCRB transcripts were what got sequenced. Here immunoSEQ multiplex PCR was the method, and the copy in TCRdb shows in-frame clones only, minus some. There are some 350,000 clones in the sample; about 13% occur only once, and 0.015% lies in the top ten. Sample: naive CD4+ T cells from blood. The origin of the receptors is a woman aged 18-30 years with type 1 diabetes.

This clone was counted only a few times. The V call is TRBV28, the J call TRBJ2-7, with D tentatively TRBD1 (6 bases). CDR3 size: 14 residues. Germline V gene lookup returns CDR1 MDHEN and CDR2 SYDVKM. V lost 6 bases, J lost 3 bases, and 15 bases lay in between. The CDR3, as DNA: TGTGCCAGCAGCCCACAGGGACCCCTCTACGAGCAGTACTTC. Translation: CASSPQGPLYEQYF. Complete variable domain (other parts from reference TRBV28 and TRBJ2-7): DVKVTQSSRYLVKRTGEKVFLECVQDMDHENMFWYRQDPGLGLRLIYFSYDVKMKEKGDIPEGYSVSREKKERFSLILESASTNQTSMYLCASSPQGPLYEQYFGPGTRLTVT.

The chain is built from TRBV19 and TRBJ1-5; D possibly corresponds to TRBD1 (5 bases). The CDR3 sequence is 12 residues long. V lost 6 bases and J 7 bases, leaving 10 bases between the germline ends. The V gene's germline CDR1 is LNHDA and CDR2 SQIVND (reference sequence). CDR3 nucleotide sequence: TGTGCCAGTAGGGGGCCTGGGCAGCCCCAGCATTTT. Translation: CASRGPGQPQHF.

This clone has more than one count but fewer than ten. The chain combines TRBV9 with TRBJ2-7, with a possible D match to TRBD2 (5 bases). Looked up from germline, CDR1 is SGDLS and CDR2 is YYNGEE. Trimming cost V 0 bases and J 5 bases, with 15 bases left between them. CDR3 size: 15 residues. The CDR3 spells CASSVGILATHEQYV. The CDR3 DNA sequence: TGTGCCAGCAGCGTAGGGATCCTAGCAACCCACGAGCAGTACGTC.

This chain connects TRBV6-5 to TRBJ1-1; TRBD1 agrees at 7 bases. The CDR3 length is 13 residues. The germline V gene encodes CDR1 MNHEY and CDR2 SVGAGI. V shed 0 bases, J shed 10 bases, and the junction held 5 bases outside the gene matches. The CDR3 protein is CASSYSQGYGAFF. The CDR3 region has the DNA TGTGCCAGCAGTTACTCACAGGGGTACGGAGCTTTCTTT.

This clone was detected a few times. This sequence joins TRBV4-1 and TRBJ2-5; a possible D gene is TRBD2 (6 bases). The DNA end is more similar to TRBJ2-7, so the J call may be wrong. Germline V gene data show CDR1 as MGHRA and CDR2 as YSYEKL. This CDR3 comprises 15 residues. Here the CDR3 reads CASSLRDQSLYEQYF. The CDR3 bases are TGCGCCAGCAGCCTGCGGGACCAATCCCTCTACGAGCAGTACTTC.

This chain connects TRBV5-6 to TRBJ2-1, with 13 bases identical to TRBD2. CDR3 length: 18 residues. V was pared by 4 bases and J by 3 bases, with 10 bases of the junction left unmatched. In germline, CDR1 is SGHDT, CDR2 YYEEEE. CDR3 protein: CASSARWGLAGYYNEQFF. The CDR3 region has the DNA TGTGCCAGCAGCGCCCGTTGGGGACTAGCGGGGTACTACAATGAGCAGTTCTTC.

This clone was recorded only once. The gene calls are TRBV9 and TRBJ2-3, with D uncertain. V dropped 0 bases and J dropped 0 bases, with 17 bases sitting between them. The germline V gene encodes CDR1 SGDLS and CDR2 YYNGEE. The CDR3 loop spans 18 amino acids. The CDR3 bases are TGTGCCAGCAGCGTAGCCCACCGCGCGGAGACTAGCACAGATACGCAGTATTTT. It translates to CASSVAHRAETSTDTQYF.

CDR3 sequence reads: CASSPRTATNEKLFF. The CDR3 DNA sequence: TGTGCCAGCAGCCCCCGGACAGCAACTAATGAAAAACTGTTTTTT. The chain uses TRBV7-9 and TRBJ1-4; possible D gene TRBD1, 6 bases. Per germline, CDR1 SEHNR and CDR2 FQNEAQ (reference sequence). V was trimmed by 5 bases and J by 0 bases, leaving 10 bases between them. The CDR3 runs 15 residues.